Listed here is a single T cell receptor beta chain. The data originate from a study of CD8 T cells in Susac syndrome. The V gene end was trimmed by 5 bases and the J gene end by 6 bases; junction bases not matched to a gene: 9. Germline CDR1 SNHLY, CDR2 FYNNEI. The CDR3 is 14 amino acids. Reverse transcription used roughly 0.5 to 1 ug RNA and random hexamers. TCRdb analysed the immunoSEQ multiplex PCR reads with MiXCR anew, one entry per CDR3 protein. In the table there are about 200,000 distinct CDR3 sequences, about 95% of which are singletons. Source material: CD4+ T cells from PBMCs. V usage is TRBV2 and J usage is TRBJ1-2, with 7 nucleotides matching TRBD1. This TCR was sampled from a human donor with multiple sclerosis. CDR3 protein: CASSPQGVVNGYTF. DNA of the CDR3: TGTGCCAGCAGTCCCCAGGGGGTGGTTAATGGCTACACCTTC.